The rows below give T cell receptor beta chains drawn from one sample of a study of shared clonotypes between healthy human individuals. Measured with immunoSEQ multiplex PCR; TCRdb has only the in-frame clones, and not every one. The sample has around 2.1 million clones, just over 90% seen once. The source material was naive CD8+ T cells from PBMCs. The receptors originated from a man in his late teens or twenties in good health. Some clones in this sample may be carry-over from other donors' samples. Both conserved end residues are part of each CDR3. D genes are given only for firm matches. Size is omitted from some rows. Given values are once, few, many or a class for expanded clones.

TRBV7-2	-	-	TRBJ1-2	CASSDYGYTF	TGTGCCAGCAGTGACTATGGCTACACCTTC
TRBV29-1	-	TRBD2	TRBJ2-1	CSVTQGLEFYNEQFF	TGCAGCGTCACTCAGGGACTAGAGTTTTACAATGAGCAGTTCTTC
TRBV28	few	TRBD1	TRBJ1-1	CASSLTGTGAEAFF	TGTGCCAGCAGTTTGACCGGGACAGGGGCTGAAGCTTTCTTT
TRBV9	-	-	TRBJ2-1	CASSVRGIDPNEQFF	TGTGCCAGCAGCGTACGGGGGATCGATCCCAATGAGCAGTTCTTC
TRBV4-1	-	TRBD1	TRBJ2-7	CASSVDFGTVGLHEQYF	TGCGCCAGCAGCGTCGATTTTGGGACAGTGGGGCTCCACGAGCAGTACTTC
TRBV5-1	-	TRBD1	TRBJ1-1	CASSLSLQGMNTEAFF	TGCGCCAGCAGCCTAAGTCTACAGGGGATGAACACTGAAGCTTTCTTT
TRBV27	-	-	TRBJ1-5	CASNLYPPQHTSNQPQHF	TGTGCCAGCAACCTATACCCCCCACAACATACTAGCAATCAGCCCCAGCATTTT
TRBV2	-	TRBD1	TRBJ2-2	CASLGTGQSTGELFF	TGTGCCAGCCTTGGGACAGGCCAGAGCACCGGGGAGCTGTTTTTT
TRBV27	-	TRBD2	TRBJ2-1	CASSFPTRGGSNEQFF	TGTGCCAGCAGTTTCCCCACGCGGGGGGGGAGCAATGAGCAGTTCTTC
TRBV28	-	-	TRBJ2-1	CASSFGVPGDEQFF	TGTGCCAGCAGTTTTGGCGTCCCGGGGGATGAGCAGTTCTTC
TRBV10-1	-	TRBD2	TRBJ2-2	CASLPSGGTNTGELFF	TGCGCCAGCCTACCTAGCGGGGGAACGAACACCGGGGAGCTGTTTTTT
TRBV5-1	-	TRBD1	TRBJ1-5	CASSLGDSPADQPQHF	TGCGCCAGCAGCTTGGGGGACAGTCCTGCGGATCAGCCCCAGCATTTT
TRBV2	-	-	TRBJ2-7	CASIDYTYEQYF	TGTGCCAGCATAGACTATACCTACGAGCAGTACTTC
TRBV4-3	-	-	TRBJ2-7	CASSQDRGSYGYEQYF	TGCGCCAGCAGCCAAGATAGGGGGAGCTACGGCTACGAGCAGTACTTC
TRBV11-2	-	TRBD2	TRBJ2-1	CASSLLAGALPNYNEQFF	TGTGCCAGCAGCTTACTAGCGGGAGCTCTTCCAAACTACAATGAGCAGTTCTTC
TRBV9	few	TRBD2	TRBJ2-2	CASSSHLAGMNTGELFF	TGTGCCAGCAGCTCGCATCTAGCGGGAATGAACACCGGGGAGCTGTTTTTT
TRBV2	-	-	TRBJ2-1	CASSDGAYNEQFF	TGTGCCAGCAGTGATGGGGCATACAATGAGCAGTTCTTC
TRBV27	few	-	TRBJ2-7	CASSKDNYEQYF	TGTGCCAGCAGTAAAGACAACTACGAGCAGTACTTC
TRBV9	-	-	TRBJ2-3	CASSGNTGHTDTQYF	TGTGCCAGCAGCGGAAATACAGGACACACAGATACGCAGTATTTT
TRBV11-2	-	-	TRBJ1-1	CASSLGRGSTEAFF	TGTGCCAGCAGCTTAGGGCGCGGGAGCACTGAAGCTTTCTTT
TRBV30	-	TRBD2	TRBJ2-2	CAWRCLAGSRCTGELFF	TGTGCCTGGAGGTGTCTAGCGGGGAGCAGGTGCACCGGGGAGCTGTTTTTT
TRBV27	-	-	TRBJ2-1	CASGLTYNEQFF	TGTGCCAGCGGTCTCACCTACAATGAGCAGTTCTTC